This entry features one TCR beta chain sequence. Antigen specificity is unknown. The length of the CDR3 is 15 residues. Germline CDR1 and CDR2: ENHRY and SYGVKD. Trimming removed 6 bases from V and 1 base from J; junction bases left unmatched: 5. Constant-region reverse primers amplified full-length variable regions, followed by semi-nested Nested Universal Primer A PCR. Each CDR3 protein is one row after TCRdb ran MiXCR on the 5' RACE reads. The sample lists about 61,000 distinct CDR3 sequences, around 30% occurring once. Whole-study findings and limits: In terms of TCR gene usage, tumor memory CD4+ T cells clustered together with blood and lymph node memory CD4+ cells, as well as with lymph node naive CD4+ cells. Tumor Treg TCRs overlapped most with tumor naive CD4+ cells.

This chain uses TRBV10-3 with TRBJ2-2; 7 nucleotides align to TRBD2. The clonotype comes from a female donor with breast cancer. Sequencing input: tumor-infiltrating naive CD4+ T cells sorted from the breast tumor. The subset denotes: naive CD4+ T cells, CD4+CD45RA+CD25-. CDR3 residues: CAIRAGEQNTGELFF. CDR3 coding DNA: TGTGCCATCAGGGCGGGAGAACAGAACACCGGGGAGCTGTTTTTT.